One and the same sample provided the 7 T cell receptor beta chains below, sequenced in a study of cytomegalovirus exposure and HLA in healthy donors (TCRdb year 2017). The library was prepared using the immunoSEQ multiplex PCR assay. For the multiplex PCR, a mixture combining 60 forward primers for TCR Vbeta segments and 13 reverse primers for TCR Jbeta segments was used. TCRdb holds this immuneACCESS table with in-frame rearrangements only. Some clones are missing; in checked studies, unresolved V genes explain under half, and the rest has no known cause. The sample profile shows tens of thousands of clones; 70% to 85% of them were found once. About 4% of the sample is held by the ten biggest clonotypes. The sample was PBMCs. Receptors were obtained from a man aged 50 or older in good health and CMV-seronegative.

This chain uses TRBV7-2 with TRBJ2-5; D not resolved. The CDR3 loop spans 13 amino acids. Germline-derived CDR1 and CDR2 are SGHTA and FQGNSA. The V end lost 3 bases, the J end lost 2 bases, and 7 bases lay between the germline ends. CDR3 nucleotide sequence: TGTGCCAGCAGCTTGGAGAGACAAGAGACCCAGTACTTC. Residues: CASSLERQETQYF. Looking up the rest from reference TRBV7-2 and TRBJ2-5 gives the full variable domain: GAGVSQSPSNKVTEKGKDVELRCDPISGHTALYWYRQSLGQGLEFLIYFQGNSAPDKSGLPSDRFSAERTGGSVSTLTIQRTQQEDSAVYLCASSLERQETQYFGPGTRLLVL.

The chain couples TRBV30 to TRBJ1-1; 7 nucleotides line up with TRBD1. Germline trimming cut 3 bases from V and 11 bases from J; bases unmatched to any gene: 12. This CDR3 comprises 13 residues. The germline CDR1 and CDR2 sequences are GTSNPN and SVGIG (reference sequence). The CDR3 bases are TGTGCCTGGAGACCGGGACAGCCCCCTGGGGCTTTCTTT. Protein: CAWRPGQPPGAFF.

The J gene is TRBJ1-2, the V gene TRBV11-2; D remains unclear. The V end lost 4 bases, the J end lost 2 bases, and 14 bases lay between the germline ends. Germline assignment: CDR1 SGHAT and CDR2 FQNNGV. The CDR3 consists of 15 residues. CDR3 coding DNA: TGTGCCAGCAGCTCGGTAGTAGTAAGAAACTATGGCTACACCTTC. Translation gives CASSSVVVRNYGYTF.

The chain is built from TRBV13 and TRBJ2-7; 9 nucleotides align to TRBD1. Germline lookup yields CDR1 PRHDT and CDR2 FYEKMQ (reference sequence). The CDR3 contains 13 residues. Losses at the gene ends were 6 bases for V and 4 bases for J; bases not matched to a gene: 4. CDR3 in amino acids: CASSKTGGYEQYF. DNA for the CDR3: TGTGCCAGCAGTAAGACAGGGGGGTACGAGCAGTACTTC.

This rearrangement joins TRBV7-8 to TRBJ1-5; D possibly corresponds to TRBD1 (6 bases). The CDR3 length is 16 residues. Germline CDR1 reads SGHVS; CDR2 reads FQNEAQ. V gave up 5 bases and J gave up 3 bases, with 17 bases separating them. The CDR3 DNA is TGTGCCAGCAGCCCGAGGACAGCGGCCACCAATCAGCCCCAGCATTTT. Residues: CASSPRTAATNQPQHF.

In DNA, the CDR3 is TGTGCCAGTACGGGACTAGCGGGAGATAATGAGCAGTTCTTC. Protein: CASTGLAGDNEQFF. The rearrangement joins TRBV2 to TRBJ2-1; 14 bases are a match to TRBD2. V gave up 9 bases and J gave up 7 bases; unmatched junction bases: 5. CDR1 and CDR2 from the germline V gene are SNHLY and FYNNEI. The CDR3 totals 14 residues. The whole variable domain, filled in from reference TRBV2 and TRBJ2-1, reads EPEVTQTPSHQVTQMGQEVILRCVPISNHLYFYWYRQILGQKVEFLVSFYNNEISEKSEIFDDQFSVERPDGSNFTLKIRSTKLEDSAMYFCASTGLAGDNEQFFGPGTRLTVL.

The V gene is TRBV2, the J gene TRBJ2-5, with TRBD1 matching 7 bases. Losses at the gene ends were 8 bases for V and 2 bases for J; bases not matched to a gene: 8. Germline V gene sequence: CDR1 SNHLY, CDR2 FYNNEI. This CDR3 spans 14 amino acids. In DNA, the CDR3 is TGTGCCAGCCGCCCTATGACAGGGCAAGAGACCCAGTACTTC. Its protein product is CASRPMTGQETQYF.